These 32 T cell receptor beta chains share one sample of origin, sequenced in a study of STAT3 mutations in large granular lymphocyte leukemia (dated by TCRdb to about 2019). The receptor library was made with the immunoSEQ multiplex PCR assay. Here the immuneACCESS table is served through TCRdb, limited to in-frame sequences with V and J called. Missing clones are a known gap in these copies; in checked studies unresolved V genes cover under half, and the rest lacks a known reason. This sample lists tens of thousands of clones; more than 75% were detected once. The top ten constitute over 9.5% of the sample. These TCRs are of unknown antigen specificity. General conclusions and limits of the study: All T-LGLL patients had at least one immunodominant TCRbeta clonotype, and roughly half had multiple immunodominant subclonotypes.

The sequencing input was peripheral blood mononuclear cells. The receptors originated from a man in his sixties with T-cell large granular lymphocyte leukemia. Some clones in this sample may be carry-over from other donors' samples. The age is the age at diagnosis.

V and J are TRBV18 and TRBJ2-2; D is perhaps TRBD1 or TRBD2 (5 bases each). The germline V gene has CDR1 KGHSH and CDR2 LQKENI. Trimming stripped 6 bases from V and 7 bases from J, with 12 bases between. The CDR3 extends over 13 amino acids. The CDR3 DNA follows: TGTGCCAGCTCTCCCAGGGAGATCGGGGAGCTGTTTTTT. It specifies CASSPREIGELFF.

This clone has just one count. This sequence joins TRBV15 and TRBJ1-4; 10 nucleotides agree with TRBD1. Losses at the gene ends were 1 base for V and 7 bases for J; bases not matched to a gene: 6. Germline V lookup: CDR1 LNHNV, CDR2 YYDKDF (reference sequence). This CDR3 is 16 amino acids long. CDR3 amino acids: CATSRVFGTGVEKLFF. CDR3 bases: TGTGCCACCAGCAGAGTCTTCGGGACAGGGGTTGAAAAACTGTTTTTT.

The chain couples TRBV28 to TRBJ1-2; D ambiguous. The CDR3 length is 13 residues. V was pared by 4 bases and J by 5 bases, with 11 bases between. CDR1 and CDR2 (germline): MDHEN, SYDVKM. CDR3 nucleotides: TGTGCCAGCAGTTCCCTCTCCGATTATGGCTACACCTTC. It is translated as CASSSLSDYGYTF.

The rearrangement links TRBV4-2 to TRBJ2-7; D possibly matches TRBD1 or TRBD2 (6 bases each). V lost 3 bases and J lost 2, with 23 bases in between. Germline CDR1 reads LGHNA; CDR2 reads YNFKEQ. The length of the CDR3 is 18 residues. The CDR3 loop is CASSQYFKGGGRTYEQYF. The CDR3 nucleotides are TGTGCCAGCAGCCAGTACTTCAAAGGGGGTGGGAGGACCTACGAGCAGTACTTC.

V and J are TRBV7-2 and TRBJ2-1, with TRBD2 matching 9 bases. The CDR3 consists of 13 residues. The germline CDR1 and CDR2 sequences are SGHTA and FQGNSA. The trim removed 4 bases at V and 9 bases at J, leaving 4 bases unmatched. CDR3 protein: CASSSQTSGEQFF. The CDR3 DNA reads TGTGCCAGCAGCTCCCAGACTAGCGGTGAGCAGTTCTTC.

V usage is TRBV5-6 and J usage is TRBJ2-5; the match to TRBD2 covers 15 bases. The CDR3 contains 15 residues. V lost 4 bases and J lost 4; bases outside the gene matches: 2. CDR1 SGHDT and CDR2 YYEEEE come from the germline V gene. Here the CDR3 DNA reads TGTGCCAGCAGCGGGGGACTAGCGGGAGGAGAGACCCAGTACTTC. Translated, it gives CASSGGLAGGETQYF. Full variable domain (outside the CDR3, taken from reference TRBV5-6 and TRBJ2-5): DAGVTQSPTHLIKTRGQQVTLRCSPKSGHDTVSWYQQALGQGPQFIFQYYEEEERQRGNFPDRFSGHQFPNYSSELNVNALLLGDSALYLCASSGGLAGGETQYFGPGTRLLVL.

The CDR3 DNA reads as TGTGCCAGCAGCCTCAGACAGAGTAGCTCCTACAATGAGCAGTTCTTC. Translated: CASSLRQSSSYNEQFF. V gene TRBV7-9 combines with J gene TRBJ2-1; possibly TRBD1 for D (5 bases). This CDR3 spans 16 amino acids. The V gene lost 5 bases and the J gene lost 0 bases, with 14 bases spanning the gap. The germline gives CDR1 SEHNR, CDR2 FQNEAQ (reference sequence).

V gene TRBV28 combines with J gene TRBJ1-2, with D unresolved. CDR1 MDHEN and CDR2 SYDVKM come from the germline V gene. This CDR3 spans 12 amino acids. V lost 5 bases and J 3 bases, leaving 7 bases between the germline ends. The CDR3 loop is CASSPQYYGYTF. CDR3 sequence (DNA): TGTGCCAGCAGTCCGCAATACTATGGCTACACCTTC.

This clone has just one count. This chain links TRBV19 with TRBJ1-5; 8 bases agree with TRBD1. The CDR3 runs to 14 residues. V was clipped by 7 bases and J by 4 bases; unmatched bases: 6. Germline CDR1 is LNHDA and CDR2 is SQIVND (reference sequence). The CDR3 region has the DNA TGTGCCAGTAAAGACAGGGGTAAAAATCAGCCCCAGCATTTT. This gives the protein CASKDRGKNQPQHF.

The CDR3 loop is CAISEALKSTDTQYF. The DNA for the CDR3 is TGTGCCATCAGTGAGGCCTTAAAAAGCACAGATACGCAGTATTTT. V usage is TRBV10-3 and J usage is TRBJ2-3; D gene uncertain. Germline V gene sequence: CDR1 ENHRY, CDR2 SYGVKD. The germline V and J ends were trimmed by 2 bases and 0 bases, with 9 bases remaining between them. There are 15 residues in the CDR3.

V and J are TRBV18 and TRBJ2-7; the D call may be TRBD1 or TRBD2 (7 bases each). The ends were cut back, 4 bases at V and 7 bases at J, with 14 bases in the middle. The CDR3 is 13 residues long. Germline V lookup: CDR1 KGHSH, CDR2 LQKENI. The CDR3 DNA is TGTGCCAGCTCACACGACAGGGAGGGGGAGCAGTACTTC. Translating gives CASSHDREGEQYF.

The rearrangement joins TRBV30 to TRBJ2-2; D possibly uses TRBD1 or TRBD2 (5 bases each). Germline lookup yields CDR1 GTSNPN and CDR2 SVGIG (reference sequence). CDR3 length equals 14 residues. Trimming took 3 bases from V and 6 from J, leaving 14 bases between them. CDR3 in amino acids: CAWRTGAPAGELFF. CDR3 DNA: TGTGCCTGGAGGACCGGGGCGCCAGCCGGGGAGCTGTTTTTT.

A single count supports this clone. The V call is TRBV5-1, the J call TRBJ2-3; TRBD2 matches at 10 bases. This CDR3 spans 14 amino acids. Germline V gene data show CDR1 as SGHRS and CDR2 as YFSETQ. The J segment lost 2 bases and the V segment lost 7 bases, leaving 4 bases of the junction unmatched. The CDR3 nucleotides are TGCGCCAGCTTCACTAGCGGGGTCACAGATACGCAGTATTTT. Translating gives CASFTSGVTDTQYF.

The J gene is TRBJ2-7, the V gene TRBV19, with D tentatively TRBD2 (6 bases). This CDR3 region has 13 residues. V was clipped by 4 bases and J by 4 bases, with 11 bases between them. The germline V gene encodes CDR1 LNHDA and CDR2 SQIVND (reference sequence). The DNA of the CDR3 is TGTGCCAGTAGTACCCTAGGAGGGTACGAGCAGTACTTC. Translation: CASSTLGGYEQYF.

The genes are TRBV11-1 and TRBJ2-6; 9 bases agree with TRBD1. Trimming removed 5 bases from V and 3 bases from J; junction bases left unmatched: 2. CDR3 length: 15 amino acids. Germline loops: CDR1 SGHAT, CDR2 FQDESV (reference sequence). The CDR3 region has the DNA TGTGCCAGCAGCCCGGACAGGGGTGGGGCCAACGTCCTGACTTTC. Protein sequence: CASSPDRGGANVLTF.

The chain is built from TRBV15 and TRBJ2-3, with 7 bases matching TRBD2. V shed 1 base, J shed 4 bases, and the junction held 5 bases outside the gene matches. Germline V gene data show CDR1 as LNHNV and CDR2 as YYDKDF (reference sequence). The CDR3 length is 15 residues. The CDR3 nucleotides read TGTGCCACCAGCAGAGGCGGGGCGGGAGCAGATACGCAGTATTTT. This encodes CATSRGGAGADTQYF.

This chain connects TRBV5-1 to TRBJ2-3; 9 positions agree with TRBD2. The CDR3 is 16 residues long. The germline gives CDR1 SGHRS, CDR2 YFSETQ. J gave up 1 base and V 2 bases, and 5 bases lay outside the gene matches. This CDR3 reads CASSFRQREGTDTQYF. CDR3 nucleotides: TGCGCCAGCAGCTTCAGACAGCGGGAGGGCACAGATACGCAGTATTTT.

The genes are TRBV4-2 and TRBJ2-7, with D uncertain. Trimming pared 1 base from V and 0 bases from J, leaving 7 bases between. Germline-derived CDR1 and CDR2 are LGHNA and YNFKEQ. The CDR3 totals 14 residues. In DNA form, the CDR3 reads TGTGCCAGCAGCCAAGTATTCGGCTCCTACGAGCAGTACTTC. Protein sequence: CASSQVFGSYEQYF.

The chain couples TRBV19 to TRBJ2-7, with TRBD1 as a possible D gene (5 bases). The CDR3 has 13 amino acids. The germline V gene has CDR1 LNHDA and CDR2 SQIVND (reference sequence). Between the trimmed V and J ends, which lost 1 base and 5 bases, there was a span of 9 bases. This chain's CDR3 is CASSIVGVNEQYF. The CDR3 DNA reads TGTGCCAGTAGTATAGTAGGGGTGAACGAGCAGTACTTC. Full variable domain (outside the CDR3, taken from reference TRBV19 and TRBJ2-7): DGGITQSPKYLFRKEGQNVTLSCEQNLNHDAMYWYRQDPGQGLRLIYYSQIVNDFQKGDIAEGYSVSREKKESFPLTVTSAQKNPTAFYLCASSIVGVNEQYFGPGTRLTVT.

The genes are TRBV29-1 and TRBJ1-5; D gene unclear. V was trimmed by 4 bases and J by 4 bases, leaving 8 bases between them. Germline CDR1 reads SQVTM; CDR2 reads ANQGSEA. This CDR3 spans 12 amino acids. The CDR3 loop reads CSVGGANQPQHF. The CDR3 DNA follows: TGCAGCGTTGGAGGTGCTAATCAGCCCCAGCATTTT.

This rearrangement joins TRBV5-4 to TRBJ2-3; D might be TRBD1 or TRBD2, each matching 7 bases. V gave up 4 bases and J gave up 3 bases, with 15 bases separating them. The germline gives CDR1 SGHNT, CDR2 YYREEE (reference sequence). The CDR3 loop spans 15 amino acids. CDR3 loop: CASSPGGGVTDTQYF. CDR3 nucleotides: TGTGCCAGCAGCCCAGGGGGAGGGGTGACAGATACGCAGTATTTT. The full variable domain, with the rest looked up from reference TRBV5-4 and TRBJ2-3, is ETGVTQSPTHLIKTRGQQVTLRCSSQSGHNTVSWYQQALGQGPQFIFQYYREEENGRGNFPPRFSGLQFPNYSSELNVNALELDDSALYLCASSPGGGVTDTQYFGPGTRLTVL.

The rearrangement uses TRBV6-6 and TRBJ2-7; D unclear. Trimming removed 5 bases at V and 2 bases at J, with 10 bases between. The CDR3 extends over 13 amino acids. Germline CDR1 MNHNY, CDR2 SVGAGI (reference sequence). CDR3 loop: CASSRLVAYEQYF. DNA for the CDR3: TGTGCCAGCAGTCGCCTAGTGGCCTACGAGCAGTACTTC.

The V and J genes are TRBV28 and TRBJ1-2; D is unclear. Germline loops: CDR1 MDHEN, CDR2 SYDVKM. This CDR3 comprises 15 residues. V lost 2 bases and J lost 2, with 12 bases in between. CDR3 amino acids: CASSLGQSRNYGYTF. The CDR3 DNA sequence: TGTGCCAGCAGTTTAGGCCAGTCTCGGAACTATGGCTACACCTTC.

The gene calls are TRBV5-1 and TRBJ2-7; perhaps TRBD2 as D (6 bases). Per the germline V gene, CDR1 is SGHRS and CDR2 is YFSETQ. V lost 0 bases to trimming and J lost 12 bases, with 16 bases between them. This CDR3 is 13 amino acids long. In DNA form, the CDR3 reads TGCGCCAGCAGCTTGGTCGGAGGGGAGGACTGGTACTTC. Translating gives CASSLVGGEDWYF.

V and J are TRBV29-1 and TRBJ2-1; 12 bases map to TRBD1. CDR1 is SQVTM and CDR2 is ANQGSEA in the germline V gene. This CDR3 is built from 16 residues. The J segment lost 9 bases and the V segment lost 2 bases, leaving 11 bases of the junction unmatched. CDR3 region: CSVEPPGQGAPGEQFF. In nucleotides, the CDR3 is TGCAGCGTTGAACCACCGGGACAGGGGGCGCCAGGTGAGCAGTTCTTC.

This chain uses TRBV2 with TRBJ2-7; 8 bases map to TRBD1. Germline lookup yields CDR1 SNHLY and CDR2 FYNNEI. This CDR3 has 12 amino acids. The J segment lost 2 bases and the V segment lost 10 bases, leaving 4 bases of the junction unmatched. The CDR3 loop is CATGGQAYEQYF. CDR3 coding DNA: TGTGCCACCGGGGGACAGGCCTACGAGCAGTACTTC. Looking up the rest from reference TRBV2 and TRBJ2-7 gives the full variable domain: EPEVTQTPSHQVTQMGQEVILRCVPISNHLYFYWYRQILGQKVEFLVSFYNNEISEKSEIFDDQFSVERPDGSNFTLKIRSTKLEDSAMYFCATGGQAYEQYFGPGTRLTVT.

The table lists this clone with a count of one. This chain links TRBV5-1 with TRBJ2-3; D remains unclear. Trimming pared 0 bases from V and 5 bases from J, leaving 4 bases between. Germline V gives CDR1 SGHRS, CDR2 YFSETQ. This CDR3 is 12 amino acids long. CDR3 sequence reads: CASSLGGDTQYF. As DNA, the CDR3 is TGCGCCAGCAGCTTGGGGGGAGATACGCAGTATTTT.

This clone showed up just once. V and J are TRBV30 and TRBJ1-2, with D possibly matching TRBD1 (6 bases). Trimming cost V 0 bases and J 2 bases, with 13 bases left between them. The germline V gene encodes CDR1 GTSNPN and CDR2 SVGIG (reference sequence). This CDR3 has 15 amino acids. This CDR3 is CAWSVRGARNYGYTF. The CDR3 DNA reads TGTGCCTGGAGTGTACGGGGGGCAAGAAACTATGGCTACACCTTC.

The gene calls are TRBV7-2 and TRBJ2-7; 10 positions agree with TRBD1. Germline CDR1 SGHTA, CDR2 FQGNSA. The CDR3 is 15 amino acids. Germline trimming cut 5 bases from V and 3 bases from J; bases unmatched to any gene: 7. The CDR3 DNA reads TGTGCCAGCAGCCTGCAGCGGGACAGGGGCTACGAGCAGTACTTC. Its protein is CASSLQRDRGYEQYF.

Here the CDR3 reads CASSPYRGSSYNSPLHF. The CDR3 nucleotides are TGTGCCAGCAGCCCCTACAGGGGCAGCTCCTATAATTCACCCCTCCACTTT. The chain joins TRBV7-2 to TRBJ1-6, with 7 positions matching TRBD1. The CDR3 is 17 amino acids. The germline CDR1 and CDR2 sequences are SGHTA and FQGNSA. Unmatched junction bases numbered 7, after V lost 5 bases and J lost 0 bases.

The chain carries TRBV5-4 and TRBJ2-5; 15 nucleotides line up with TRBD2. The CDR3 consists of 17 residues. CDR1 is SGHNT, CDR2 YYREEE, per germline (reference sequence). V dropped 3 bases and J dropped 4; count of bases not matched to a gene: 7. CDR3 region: CASSSGLAGGLGETQYF. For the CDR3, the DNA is TGTGCCAGCAGCTCAGGACTAGCGGGAGGGCTGGGAGAGACCCAGTACTTC.

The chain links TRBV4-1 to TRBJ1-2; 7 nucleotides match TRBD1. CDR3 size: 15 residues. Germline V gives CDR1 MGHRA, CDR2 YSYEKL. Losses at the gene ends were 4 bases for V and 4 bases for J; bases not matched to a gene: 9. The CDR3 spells CASSPSGQVGYGYTF. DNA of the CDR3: TGCGCCAGCAGCCCCTCCGGACAGGTGGGCTATGGCTACACCTTC.